This T cell receptor beta chain was retrieved from a study of early T cells in non-severe SARS-CoV-2 infection. Study details: The authors sequenced bulk RNA from unsorted whole blood, leaving chains unpaired.

A remark on this clonotype: Its target is unknown.

Individual cDNA molecules received unique molecular identifiers during library preparation. Using its own MiXCR run on the 5' RACE reads, TCRdb lists one record per CDR3 protein. The table has about 77,000 distinct CDR3 sequences, over 9% seen once. This CDR3 is 16 amino acids long. Germline CDR1 LGHDT, CDR2 YNNKEL (reference sequence). V lost 4 bases and J lost 5; bases outside the gene matches: 8. General study findings and limits: A preference for anti-spike CD8 responses marked VDJdb matching, which missed private and CD4 specificities.

This receptor was identified in an adult who was a healthcare worker with PCR-confirmed SARS-CoV-2 infection or an uninfected control (not recorded which). Material for sequencing was whole blood. The chain recombines TRBV3-1 with TRBJ2-1, with 10 bases identical to TRBD1. CDR3: CASSLVRDRGNNEQFF. The CDR3 nucleotides are TGTGCCAGCAGCCTTGTCCGGGACAGGGGCAACAATGAGCAGTTCTTC.